Each of the 8 T cell receptor beta chains below was sequenced from the same sample in a study of T cell responses to AZD1222 COVID-19 vaccine. TCRdb keeps only in-frame clones here, not all; method: immunoSEQ multiplex PCR. The sample has 120,000 or so clones; approximately 90% are singletons. Sequenced here: peripheral blood, sampled on day 0 of MenACWY control vaccination. These receptors were taken from an adult in good health.

The chain employs TRBV11-3 and TRBJ2-3; weak D call: TRBD2 (5 bases). V lost 5 bases, J lost 3 bases, and 18 bases lay in between. Germline V gives CDR1 SGHNT, CDR2 YENEEA. The CDR3 runs 16 residues. The CDR3, as DNA: TGTGCCAGCAGCCCCTGGGAGACCCACGATACAGATACGCAGTATTTT. Encoded protein: CASSPWETHDTDTQYF.

The chain combines TRBV11-3 with TRBJ1-1; D is ambiguous. This CDR3 region has 13 residues. Germline CDR1 and CDR2: SGHNT and YENEEA. V was pared by 3 bases and J by 4 bases, with 9 bases between. The CDR3 DNA reads TGTGCCAGCAGCTTTAAACTTGGCACTGAAGCTTTCTTT. This sequence encodes CASSFKLGTEAFF.

The rearrangement uses TRBV5-6 and TRBJ1-2; D call uncertain. This CDR3 spans 12 amino acids. Trimming stripped 4 bases from V and 4 bases from J, with 8 bases between. From germline, CDR1 is SGHDT and CDR2 YYEEEE. The DNA for the CDR3 is TGTGCCAGCAGCGGTTCGACCTATGGCTACACCTTC. This sequence encodes CASSGSTYGYTF.

This clone was seen more than once but under ten times. As DNA, the CDR3 is TGTGCCAGCAGCGCGAGGGGTTTTCAGCCCCAGCATTTT. It is translated as CASSARGFQPQHF. The chain recombines TRBV7-2 with TRBJ1-5, with D possibly being TRBD1 (5 bases). CDR1 SGHTA and CDR2 FQGNSA come from the germline V gene. The CDR3 loop spans 13 amino acids. The ends were cut back, 5 bases at V and 6 bases at J, with 11 bases in the middle.

The chain has TRBV11-2 and TRBJ1-2; no clear D. CDR3 length: 15 amino acids. Trimming pared 2 bases from V and 4 bases from J, leaving 14 bases between. The germline CDR1 and CDR2 sequences are SGHAT and FQNNGV. The CDR3 spells CASSLRYDGSYGYTF. The CDR3, as DNA: TGTGCCAGCAGCTTAAGATATGACGGTTCCTATGGCTACACCTTC. Together with reference TRBV11-2 and TRBJ1-2, the CDR3 gives the full variable domain: EAGVAQSPRYKIIEKRQSVAFWCNPISGHATLYWYQQILGQGPKLLIQFQNNGVVDDSQLPKDRFSAERLKGVDSTLKIQPAKLEDSAVYLCASSLRYDGSYGYTFGSGTRLTVV.

This rearrangement joins TRBV30 to TRBJ2-6; no firm D call. CDR3 size: 13 residues. V was clipped by 3 bases and J by 2 bases, with 5 bases between them. In germline, CDR1 is GTSNPN, CDR2 SVGIG (reference sequence). For the CDR3, the DNA is TGTGCCTGGAGCCGCGCTGGGGCCAACGTCCTGACTTTC. Residues: CAWSRAGANVLTF.

The chain links TRBV7-8 to TRBJ2-1; D unresolved. Deletions cut 5 bases from V and 2 bases from J, with 1 base between. Germline V gene data show CDR1 as SGHVS and CDR2 as FQNEAQ. The CDR3 length is 11 residues. CDR3 sequence reads: CASSPYNEQFF. The CDR3 coding sequence is TGTGCCAGCAGCCCCTACAATGAGCAGTTCTTC.

The gene calls are TRBV5-5 and TRBJ2-3; no clear D gene. The V end lost 0 bases, the J end lost 0 bases, and 5 bases lay between the germline ends. The CDR3 has 14 residues. The V gene's germline CDR1 is SGHKS and CDR2 YYEKEE (reference sequence). In nucleotides, the CDR3 is TGTGCCAGCAGCTTGGTGGCTAGCACAGATACGCAGTATTTT. Its protein product is CASSLVASTDTQYF.